These 7 T cell receptor beta chains came from one sample sequenced in a study of CD8+ T cells in alopecia areata. In each case, RNA was isolated and then reverse transcribed into cDNA as the sequencing template. Assay used: immunoSEQ multiplex PCR; TCRdb lists only in-frame clones, some missing. This table holds 34,000 or so clones, 55% found once. The specimen sequenced was NKG2D-high CD8+ T cells sorted from blood. Every receptor here comes from a human donor with alopecia areata.

CDR3 sequence (DNA): TGTGCCAGCAGCTTAGGATCGTTCTCCATGAACACTGAAGCTTTCTTT. It specifies CASSLGSFSMNTEAFF. The chain is built from TRBV7-9 and TRBJ1-1; D call uncertain. Germline CDR1 is SEHNR and CDR2 is FQNEAQ (reference sequence). Between the trimmed V and J ends, which lost 1 base and 0 bases, there was a span of 12 bases. CDR3 length: 16 amino acids.

The chain employs TRBV4-1 and TRBJ2-1; no clear D. Trimming removed 8 bases at V and 4 bases at J, with 9 bases between. This CDR3 contains 12 residues. Germline CDR1 is MGHRA and CDR2 is YSYEKL. The CDR3: CASGPSYNEQFF. CDR3 DNA sequence: TGCGCCAGCGGACCTTCGTACAATGAGCAGTTCTTC.

The genes are TRBV6-5 and TRBJ1-1; a weak D match, TRBD1 (5 bases). The V end was cut by 0 bases, the J end by 4 bases, with 9 bases between. The V gene's germline CDR1 is MNHEY and CDR2 SVGAGI. The CDR3 has 14 amino acids. This CDR3 reads CASSYSQGGTEAFF. The CDR3, as DNA: TGTGCCAGCAGTTACTCTCAGGGTGGCACTGAAGCTTTCTTT.

J is TRBJ2-1 and V is TRBV7-2; no reliable D call. The germline V gene encodes CDR1 SGHTA and CDR2 FQGNSA. The CDR3 consists of 16 residues. Trimming removed 1 base at V and 3 bases at J, with 13 bases between. CDR3 in amino acids: CASSLGRLLGYNEQFF. The CDR3 DNA reads TGTGCCAGCAGCTTAGGCCGCCTTCTAGGCTACAATGAGCAGTTCTTC.

V usage is TRBV9 and J usage is TRBJ2-2; D gene uncertain. CDR1 is SGDLS and CDR2 is YYNGEE in the germline V gene. CDR3 length: 14 amino acids. V dropped 0 bases and J dropped 1 base, with 4 bases sitting between them. The CDR3 DNA is TGTGCCAGCAGCGTAGCTGGGAACACCGGGGAGCTGTTTTTT. Its protein is CASSVAGNTGELFF.

This sequence joins TRBV27 and TRBJ2-7; TRBD1 agrees at 8 bases. The V and J ends lost 4 bases and 3 bases, in that order; junction bases with no gene match: 8. This CDR3 is 15 amino acids long. CDR1 MNHEY and CDR2 SMNVEV come from the germline V gene (reference sequence). In nucleotides, the CDR3 is TGTGCCAGCAGTTATGCGACAGGGGCCGGCTACGAGCAGTACTTC. This codes for CASSYATGAGYEQYF.

This chain links TRBV7-3 with TRBJ2-2, with D possibly TRBD2 on 6 matching bases. Trimming left V 2 bases short and J 4 bases short, with 14 bases between. CDR1 and CDR2 from the germline V gene are SGHTA and FQGTGA. The CDR3 loop spans 16 amino acids. This CDR3 is CASSLGGMGITGELFF. The CDR3 coding sequence is TGTGCCAGCAGCTTAGGCGGGATGGGCATCACCGGGGAGCTGTTTTTT.